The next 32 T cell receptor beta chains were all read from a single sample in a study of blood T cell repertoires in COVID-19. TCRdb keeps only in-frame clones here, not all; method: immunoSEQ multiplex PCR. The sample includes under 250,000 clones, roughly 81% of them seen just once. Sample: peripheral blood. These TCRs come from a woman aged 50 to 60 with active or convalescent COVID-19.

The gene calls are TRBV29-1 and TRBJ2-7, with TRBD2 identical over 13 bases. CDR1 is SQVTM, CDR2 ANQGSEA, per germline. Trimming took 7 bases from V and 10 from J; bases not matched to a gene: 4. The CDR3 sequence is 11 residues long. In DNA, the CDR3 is TGCAGCGCCGGACTAGCGGGAGTTCAGTACTTC. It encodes CSAGLAGVQYF.

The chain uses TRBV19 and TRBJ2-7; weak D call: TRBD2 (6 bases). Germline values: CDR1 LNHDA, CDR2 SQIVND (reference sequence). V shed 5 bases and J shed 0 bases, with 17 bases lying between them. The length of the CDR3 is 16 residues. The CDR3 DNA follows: TGTGCCAGTAGTCCCGTTTGGTGGGGGGACTCCTACGAGCAGTACGTC. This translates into CASSPVWWGDSYEQYV.

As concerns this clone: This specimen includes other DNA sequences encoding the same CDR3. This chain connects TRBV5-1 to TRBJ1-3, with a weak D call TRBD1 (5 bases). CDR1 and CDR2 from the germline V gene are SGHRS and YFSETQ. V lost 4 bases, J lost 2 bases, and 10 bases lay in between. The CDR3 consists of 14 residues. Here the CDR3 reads CASSPGTAGNTIYF. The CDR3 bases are TGCGCCAGCAGCCCAGGGACTGCTGGAAACACCATATATTTT.

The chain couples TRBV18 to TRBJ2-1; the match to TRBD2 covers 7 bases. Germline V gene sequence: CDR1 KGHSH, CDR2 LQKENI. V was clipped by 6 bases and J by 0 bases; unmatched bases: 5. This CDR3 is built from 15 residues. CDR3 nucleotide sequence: TGTGCCAGCTCGCCGCTAGCGGCCTCCTACAATGAGCAGTTCTTC. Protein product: CASSPLAASYNEQFF.

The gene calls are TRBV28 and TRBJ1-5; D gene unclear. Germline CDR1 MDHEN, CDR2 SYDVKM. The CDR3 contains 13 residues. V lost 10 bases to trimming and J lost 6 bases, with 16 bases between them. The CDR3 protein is CATLGGSGQPQHF. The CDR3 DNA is TGTGCCACCCTAGGAGGATCGGGTCAGCCCCAGCATTTT.

CDR3 loop: CASSLRQGTEAFF. CDR3 DNA: TGTGCCAGCTCACTTCGACAGGGCACTGAAGCTTTCTTT. The rearrangement links TRBV18 to TRBJ1-1; 7 bases fit TRBD1. Germline CDR1 reads KGHSH; CDR2 reads LQKENI. The CDR3 contains 13 residues. V shed 4 bases, J shed 4 bases, and the junction held 3 bases outside the gene matches.

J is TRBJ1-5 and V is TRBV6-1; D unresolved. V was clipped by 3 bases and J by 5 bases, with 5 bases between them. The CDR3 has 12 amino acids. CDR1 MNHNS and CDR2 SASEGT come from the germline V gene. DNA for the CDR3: TGTGCCAGCAGTGATCCCTATCAGCCCCAGCATTTT. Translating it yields CASSDPYQPQHF.

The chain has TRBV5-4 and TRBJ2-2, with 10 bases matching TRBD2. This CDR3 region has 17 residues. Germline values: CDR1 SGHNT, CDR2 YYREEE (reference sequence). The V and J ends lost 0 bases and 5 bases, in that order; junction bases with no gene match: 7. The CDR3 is CASSLAGAGGRTGELFF. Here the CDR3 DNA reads TGTGCCAGCAGCTTGGCCGGAGCGGGGGGGCGAACCGGGGAGCTGTTTTTT.

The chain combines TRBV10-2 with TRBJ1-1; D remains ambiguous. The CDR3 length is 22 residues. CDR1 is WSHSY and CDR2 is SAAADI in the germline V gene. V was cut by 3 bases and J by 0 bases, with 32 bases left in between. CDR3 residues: CASSDPRSLDSGKASMNTEAFF. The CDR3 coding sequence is TGCGCCAGCAGTGACCCCAGGTCGCTCGACTCGGGGAAGGCCTCAATGAACACTGAAGCTTTCTTT.

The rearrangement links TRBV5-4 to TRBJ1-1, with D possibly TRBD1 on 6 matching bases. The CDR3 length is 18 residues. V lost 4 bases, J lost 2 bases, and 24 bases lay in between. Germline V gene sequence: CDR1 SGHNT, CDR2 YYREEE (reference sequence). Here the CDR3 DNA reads TGTGCCAGCAGCCGAGGTGGCGTAAGAGGGGGGGTAAACACTGAAGCTTTCTTT. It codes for CASSRGGVRGGVNTEAFF.

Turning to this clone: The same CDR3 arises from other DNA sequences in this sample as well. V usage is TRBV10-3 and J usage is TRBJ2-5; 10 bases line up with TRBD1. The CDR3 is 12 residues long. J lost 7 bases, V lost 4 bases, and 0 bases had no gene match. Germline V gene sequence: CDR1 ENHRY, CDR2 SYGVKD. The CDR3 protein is CAISGTGGTQYF. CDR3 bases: TGTGCCATCAGTGGGACAGGGGGGACCCAGTACTTC.

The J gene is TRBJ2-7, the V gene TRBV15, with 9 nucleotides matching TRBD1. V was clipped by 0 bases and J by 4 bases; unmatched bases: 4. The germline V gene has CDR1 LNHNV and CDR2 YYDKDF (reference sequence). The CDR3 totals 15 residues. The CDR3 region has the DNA TGTGCCACCAGCAGAGATGGGACAGGGTATTACGAGCAGTACTTC. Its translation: CATSRDGTGYYEQYF.

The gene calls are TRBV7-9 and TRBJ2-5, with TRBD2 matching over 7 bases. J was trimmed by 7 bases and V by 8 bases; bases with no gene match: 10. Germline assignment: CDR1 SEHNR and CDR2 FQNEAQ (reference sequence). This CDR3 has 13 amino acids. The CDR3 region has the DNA TGTGCCAGCCTTGGCGGGGGAGGAGGGACCCAGTACTTC. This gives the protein CASLGGGGGTQYF. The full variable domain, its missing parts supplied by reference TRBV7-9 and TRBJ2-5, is DTGVSQNPRHKITKRGQNVTFRCDPISEHNRLYWYRQTLGQGPEFLTYFQNEAQLEKSRLLSDRFSAERPKGSFSTLEIQRTEQGDSAMYLCASLGGGGGTQYFGPGTRLLVL.

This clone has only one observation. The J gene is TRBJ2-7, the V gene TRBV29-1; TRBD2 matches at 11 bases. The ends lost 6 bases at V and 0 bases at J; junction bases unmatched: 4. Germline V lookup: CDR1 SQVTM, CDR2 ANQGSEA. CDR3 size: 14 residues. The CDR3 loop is CSVATSGSSYEQYF. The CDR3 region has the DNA TGCAGCGTCGCTACTAGCGGGAGCTCCTACGAGCAGTACTTC.

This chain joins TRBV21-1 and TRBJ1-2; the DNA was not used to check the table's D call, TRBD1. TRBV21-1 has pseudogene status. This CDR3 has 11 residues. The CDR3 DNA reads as TGTGCCAGCCTGACAGGGAAAGGCTACACCTTC. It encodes CASLTGKGYTF.

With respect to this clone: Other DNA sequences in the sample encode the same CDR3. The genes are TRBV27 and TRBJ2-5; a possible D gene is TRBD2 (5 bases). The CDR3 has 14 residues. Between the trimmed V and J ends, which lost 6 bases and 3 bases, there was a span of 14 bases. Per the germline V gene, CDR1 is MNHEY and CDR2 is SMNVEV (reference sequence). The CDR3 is CASSLLAGEETQYF. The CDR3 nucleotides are TGTGCCAGCAGCTTGCTCGCGGGTGAAGAGACCCAGTACTTC.

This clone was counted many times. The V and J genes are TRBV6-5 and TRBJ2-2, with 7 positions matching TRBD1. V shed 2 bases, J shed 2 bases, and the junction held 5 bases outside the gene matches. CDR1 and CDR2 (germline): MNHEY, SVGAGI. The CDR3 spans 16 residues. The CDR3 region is CASSYPGQINTGELFF. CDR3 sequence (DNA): TGTGCCAGCAGTTACCCGGGACAGATTAACACCGGGGAGCTGTTTTTT.

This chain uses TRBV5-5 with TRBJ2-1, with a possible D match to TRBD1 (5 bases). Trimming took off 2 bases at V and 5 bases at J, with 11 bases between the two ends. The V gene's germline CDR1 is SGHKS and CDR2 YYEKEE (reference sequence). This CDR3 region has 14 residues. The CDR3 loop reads CASSLFTGDNEQFF. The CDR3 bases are TGTGCCAGCAGCTTATTTACAGGCGACAATGAGCAGTTCTTC.

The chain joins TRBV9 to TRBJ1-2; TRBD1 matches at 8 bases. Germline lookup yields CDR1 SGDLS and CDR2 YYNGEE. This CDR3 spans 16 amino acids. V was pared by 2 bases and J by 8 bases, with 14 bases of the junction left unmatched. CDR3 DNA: TGTGCCAGCAGCGTCGCCCGAACAGGGGGTGGCAACGGCTACACCTTC. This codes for CASSVARTGGGNGYTF.

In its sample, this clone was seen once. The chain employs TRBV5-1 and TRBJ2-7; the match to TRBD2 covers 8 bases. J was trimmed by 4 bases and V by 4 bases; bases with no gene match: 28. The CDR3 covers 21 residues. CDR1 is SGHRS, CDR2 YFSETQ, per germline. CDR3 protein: CASSLDIVLRPGGGPGYEQYV. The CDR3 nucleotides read TGCGCCAGCAGCCTCGATATTGTATTAAGGCCCGGGGGGGGCCCGGGGTACGAGCAGTACGTC.

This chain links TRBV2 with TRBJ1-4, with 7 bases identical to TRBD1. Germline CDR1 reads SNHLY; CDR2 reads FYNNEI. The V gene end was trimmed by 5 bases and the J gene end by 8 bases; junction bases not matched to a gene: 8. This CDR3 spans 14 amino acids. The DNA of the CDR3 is TGTGCCAGCAGTACCGACAGGGCGGCGGAAAAACTGTTTTTT. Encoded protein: CASSTDRAAEKLFF. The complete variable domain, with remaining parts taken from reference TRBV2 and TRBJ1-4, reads EPEVTQTPSHQVTQMGQEVILRCVPISNHLYFYWYRQILGQKVEFLVSFYNNEISEKSEIFDDQFSVERPDGSNFTLKIRSTKLEDSAMYFCASSTDRAAEKLFFGSGTQLSVL.

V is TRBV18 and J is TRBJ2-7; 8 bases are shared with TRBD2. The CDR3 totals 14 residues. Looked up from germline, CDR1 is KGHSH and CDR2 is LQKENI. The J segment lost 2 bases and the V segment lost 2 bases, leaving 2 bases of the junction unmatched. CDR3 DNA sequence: TGTGCCAGCTCACCAGGTAGCGGGACCTACGAGCAGTACTTC. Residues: CASSPGSGTYEQYF.

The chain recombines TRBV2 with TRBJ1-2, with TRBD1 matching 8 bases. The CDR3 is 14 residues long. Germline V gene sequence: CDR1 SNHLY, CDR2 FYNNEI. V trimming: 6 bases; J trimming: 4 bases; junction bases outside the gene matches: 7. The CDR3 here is CASSHGQGGYGYTF. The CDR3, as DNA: TGTGCCAGCAGCCACGGACAGGGAGGCTATGGCTACACCTTC.

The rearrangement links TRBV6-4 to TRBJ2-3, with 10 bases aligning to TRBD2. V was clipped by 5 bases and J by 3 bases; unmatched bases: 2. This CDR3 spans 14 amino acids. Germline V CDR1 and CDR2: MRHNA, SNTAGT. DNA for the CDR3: TGTGCCAGCAGTTTAGCGGGGGGAACAGATACGCAGTATTTT. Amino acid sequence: CASSLAGGTDTQYF.

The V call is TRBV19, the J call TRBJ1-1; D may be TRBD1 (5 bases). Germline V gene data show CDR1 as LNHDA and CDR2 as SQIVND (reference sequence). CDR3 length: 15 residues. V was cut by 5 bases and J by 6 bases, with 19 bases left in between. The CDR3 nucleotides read TGTGCCAGTAGTCCCCGGGGTGCCAGGGAGGCTGAAGCTTTCTTT. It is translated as CASSPRGAREAEAFF.

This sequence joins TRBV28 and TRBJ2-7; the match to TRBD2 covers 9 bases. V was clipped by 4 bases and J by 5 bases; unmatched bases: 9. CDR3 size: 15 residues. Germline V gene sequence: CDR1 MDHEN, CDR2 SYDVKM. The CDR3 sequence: CASSSNSGGLHEQYF. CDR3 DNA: TGTGCCAGCAGTTCTAATAGCGGGGGCTTACACGAGCAGTACTTC. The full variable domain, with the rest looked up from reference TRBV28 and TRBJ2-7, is DVKVTQSSRYLVKRTGEKVFLECVQDMDHENMFWYRQDPGLGLRLIYFSYDVKMKEKGDIPEGYSVSREKKERFSLILESASTNQTSMYLCASSSNSGGLHEQYFGPGTRLTVT.

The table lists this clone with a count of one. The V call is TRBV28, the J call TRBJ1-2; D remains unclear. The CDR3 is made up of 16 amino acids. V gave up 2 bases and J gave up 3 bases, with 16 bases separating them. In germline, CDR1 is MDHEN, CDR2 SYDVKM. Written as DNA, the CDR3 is TGTGCCAGCAGTTTAAACGGAGCGACGGACTACTATGGCTACACCTTC. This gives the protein CASSLNGATDYYGYTF.

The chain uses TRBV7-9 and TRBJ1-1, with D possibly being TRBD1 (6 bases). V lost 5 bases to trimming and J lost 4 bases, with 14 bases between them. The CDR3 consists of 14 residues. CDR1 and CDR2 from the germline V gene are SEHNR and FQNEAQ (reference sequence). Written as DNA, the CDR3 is TGTGCCAGCAGCACACAGGGATATGGCACTGAAGCTTTCTTT. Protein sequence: CASSTQGYGTEAFF.

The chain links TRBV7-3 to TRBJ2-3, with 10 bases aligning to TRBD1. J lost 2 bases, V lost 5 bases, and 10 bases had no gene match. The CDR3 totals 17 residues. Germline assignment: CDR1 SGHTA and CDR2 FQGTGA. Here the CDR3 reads CASSQLLDRGDTDTQYF. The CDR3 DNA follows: TGTGCCAGCAGCCAACTTCTGGACAGGGGGGACACAGATACGCAGTATTTT.

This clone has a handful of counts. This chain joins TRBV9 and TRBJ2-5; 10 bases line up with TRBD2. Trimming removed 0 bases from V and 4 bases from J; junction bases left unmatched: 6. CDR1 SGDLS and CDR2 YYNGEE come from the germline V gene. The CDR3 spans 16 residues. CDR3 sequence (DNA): TGTGCCAGCAGCGTAGTAGCGGGAGGTCTCGGAGAGACCCAGTACTTC. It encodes CASSVVAGGLGETQYF.

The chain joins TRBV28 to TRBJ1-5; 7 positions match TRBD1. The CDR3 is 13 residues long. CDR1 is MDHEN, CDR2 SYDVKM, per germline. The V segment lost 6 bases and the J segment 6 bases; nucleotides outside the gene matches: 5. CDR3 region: CASRARGSQPQHF. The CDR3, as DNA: TGTGCCAGCAGGGCCAGGGGGTCTCAGCCCCAGCATTTT.

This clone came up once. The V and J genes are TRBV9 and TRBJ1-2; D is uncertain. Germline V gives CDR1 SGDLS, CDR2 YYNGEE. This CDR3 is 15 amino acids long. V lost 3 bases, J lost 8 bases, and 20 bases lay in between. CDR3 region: CASSAKPSASGGYTF. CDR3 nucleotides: TGTGCCAGCAGCGCTAAACCGTCAGCGAGTGGCGGCTACACCTTC.